Listed here are 29 T cell receptor beta chains from one sample, sequenced in a study of tumor-infiltrating lymphocytes in primary liver carcinoma. The authors made TCR beta cDNA from approximately 490 ng total RNA with a constant-region primer. Employing slightly modified ARM-PCR, three nested multiplex PCR rounds were run, and these gave rise to the TCR beta libraries. Two initial PCR rounds of 10 to 11 cycles each paired TRBV1-TRBV30 forward primers with a C-beta reverse primer. TCRdb itself ran the multiplex PCR reads through MiXCR, one entry per CDR3 protein. Here the sample spans 100,000 to 150,000 distinct CDR3 sequences, 64% being singletons. The 20-30 mg bulk tissue piece was not sorted before simultaneous RNA and DNA extraction. Sample: liver tumor tissue from sampling region 3. The subset is: tumor region T3, left-lateral pole. The source of these receptors is a woman aged 60-75 years with primary liver carcinoma and hepatitis B virus infection.

This clonotype was detected many times. The chain carries TRBV6-1 and TRBJ1-5; D is possibly TRBD1 (5 bases). The CDR3 totals 16 residues. Trimming cost V 0 bases and J 4 bases, with 13 bases left between them. The germline V gene encodes CDR1 MNHNS and CDR2 SASEGT. CDR3 nucleotide sequence: TGTGCCAGCAGTGAAGCTCGGGGGGTTTTTAATCAGCCCCAGCATTTT. Translated: CASSEARGVFNQPQHF.

This clonotype has ten or more counts. The chain recombines TRBV29-1 with TRBJ2-1, with 8 positions matching TRBD1. This CDR3 is 13 amino acids long. Losses at the gene ends were 5 bases for V and 5 bases for J; bases not matched to a gene: 5. The V gene's germline CDR1 is SQVTM and CDR2 ANQGSEA. In DNA, the CDR3 is TGCAGCGTTCCAGGACAGGGTAACAATGAGCAGTTCTTC. It specifies CSVPGQGNNEQFF.

The chain has TRBV11-3 and TRBJ2-1; D is unresolved. V lost 10 bases, J lost 10 bases, and 23 bases lay in between. Germline V gene lookup returns CDR1 SGHNT and CDR2 YENEEA. CDR3 length equals 14 residues. Here the CDR3 DNA reads TGTGCCAATAGCCCCGGTTCGGCGTCGTGGGAGCAGTTCTTC. Protein product: CANSPGSASWEQFF. Together with reference TRBV11-3 and TRBJ2-1, the CDR3 gives the full variable domain: EAGVVQSPRYKIIEKKQPVAFWCNPISGHNTLYWYLQNLGQGPELLIRYENEEAVDDSQLPKDRFSAERLKGVDSTLKIQPAELGDSAVYLCANSPGSASWEQFFGPGTRLTVL.

Comment on this clonotype: Compared with germline, one end of the junction differs, possibly owing to a read error. The chain links TRBV12-3 or TRBV12-4 to TRBJ1-5; D is perhaps TRBD1 (5 bases). The CDR3 length is 15 residues. The CDR3 is CASSPAGNSNQPQHF. In DNA, the CDR3 is TGTGCCAGCAGCCCAGCAGGGAATAGCAATCAGCCCCAGCACTTT.

Of note for this clonotype: The junction and the germline gene differ at one end; a read error may be behind it. The chain carries TRBV11-2 and TRBJ2-1; D remains unclear. This CDR3 region has 15 residues. CDR1 and CDR2 (germline): SGHAT, FQNNGV. CDR3 loop: CTSSLDGGSYNEQFF. DNA of the CDR3: TGTACCAGCAGCTTAGATGGTGGCTCCTATAATGAGCAGTTCTTC. Filled out from reference TRBV11-2 and TRBJ2-1, the complete variable domain reads EAGVAQSPRYKIIEKRQSVAFWCNPISGHATLYWYQQILGQGPKLLIQFQNNGVVDDSQLPKDRFSAERLKGVDSTLKIQPAKLEDSAVYLCTSSLDGGSYNEQFFGPGTRLTVL.

The chain couples TRBV11-2 to TRBJ1-2; D is unclear. V was shortened by 5 bases and J by 0 bases, with 16 bases between the two germline ends. CDR1 is SGHAT and CDR2 is FQNNGV in the germline V gene. CDR3 length: 16 amino acids. CDR3 nucleotide sequence: TGTGCCAGCAGCCCAGCCTCAAGGAAGCCTAACTATGGCTACACCTTC. Translated, it gives CASSPASRKPNYGYTF.

V and J are TRBV28 and TRBJ1-5; D unresolved. V lost 6 bases to trimming and J lost 0 bases, with 12 bases between them. The CDR3 is made up of 15 amino acids. Germline loops: CDR1 MDHEN, CDR2 SYDVKM. The CDR3 sequence is CASSQPTFSNQPQHF. In DNA, the CDR3 is TGTGCCAGCAGCCAACCGACATTTAGCAATCAGCCCCAGCATTTT.

A word on this clonotype: This CDR3 fails to terminate in the conserved phenylalanine or tryptophan, so it likely reflects a read error. This chain connects TRBV28 to TRBJ2-2; either TRBD1 or TRBD2 may fit D (5 bases each). CDR1 is MDHEN, CDR2 SYDVKM, per germline. The germline V and J ends were trimmed by 5 bases and 8 bases, with 21 bases remaining between them. The CDR3 runs to 16 residues. DNA for the CDR3: TGTGCCAGCAGTGACTATGGGGGTCAGAGGCCGGGGGAGCTGTTTCTT. Its translation is CASSDYGGQRPGELFL.

As regards this clonotype: A much larger clone differs by one base, so this may be a read error. The chain combines TRBV5-1 with TRBJ2-2; 9 bases line up with TRBD1. Germline V lookup: CDR1 SGHRS, CDR2 YFSETQ. The CDR3 runs to 16 residues. CDR3 nucleotide sequence: TGCACCAGCACCAAAACGGGACAGGGGAACACCGGGGAGCTGTTTTTT. Its translation: CTSTKTGQGNTGELFF.

This clonotype has a count of ten or more. V usage is TRBV6-6 and J usage is TRBJ2-7; D may correspond to TRBD1 or TRBD2 (5 bases each). CDR3 length: 14 residues. The germline gives CDR1 MNHNY, CDR2 SVGAGI (reference sequence). V dropped 7 bases and J dropped 4 bases, with 17 bases sitting between them. The chain's CDR3 is CASTHTGTSYEQYF. The DNA for the CDR3 is TGTGCCAGCACCCATACCGGGACGTCGTACGAGCAGTACTTC.

For this clonotype: Compared with germline, one end of the junction differs, possibly owing to a read error. The chain employs TRBV12-3 or TRBV12-4 and TRBJ2-2; D gene unclear. The CDR3 runs 16 residues. The CDR3 here is CDSSFPAQTNIGELFF. CDR3 in DNA: TGTGACAGCAGTTTTCCGGCGCAAACGAACATCGGGGAGCTGTTTTTT.

Of note for this clonotype: One base away lies a much larger clone, so this may be a sequencing read error. The CDR3 end shows no conserved phenylalanine or tryptophan, and so a read error is likely. The gene calls are TRBV7-8 and TRBJ1-2; unclear D gene. The V and J ends lost 6 bases and 1 base respectively, with 9 bases between them. The germline CDR1 and CDR2 sequences are SGHVS and FQNEAQ. The CDR3 is made up of 13 amino acids. CDR3 protein: CASSPDNNYGYTL. CDR3 DNA: TGTGCCAGCAGTCCCGACAATAACTATGGCTACACCTTA.

Details on this clonotype: This CDR3 fails to terminate in the conserved phenylalanine or tryptophan, so it likely reflects a read error. CDR3 nucleotide sequence: TGCAGCGTTCTTGGACTAGCGGGAGGGTCAGATACGCAGTATTGT. Its translation: CSVLGLAGGSDTQYC. The chain couples TRBV29-1 to TRBJ2-3, with 15 bases matching TRBD2. Germline values: CDR1 SQVTM, CDR2 ANQGSEA. This CDR3 has 15 residues. Trimming removed 5 bases from V and 4 bases from J; junction bases left unmatched: 4.

In regard to this clonotype: The CDR3 ends on some other residue instead of the conserved phenylalanine or tryptophan, so this is likely a read error. The chain combines TRBV28 with TRBJ1-5; 11 bases align to TRBD1. J was trimmed by 7 bases and V by 3 bases; bases with no gene match: 2. Germline V gene sequence: CDR1 MDHEN, CDR2 SYDVKM. This CDR3 comprises 14 residues. DNA of the CDR3: TGTGCCAGCAGTTTGGGACAGGGGGGACAGCCCCAGCATATT. This gives the protein CASSLGQGGQPQHI.

On this clonotype: A read error may be the cause here, since a much bigger clone is one base away. The rearrangement links TRBV28 to TRBJ1-2; D may be TRBD1 (6 bases). The V end lost 11 bases, the J end lost 3 bases, and 16 bases lay between the germline ends. The germline V gene has CDR1 MDHEN and CDR2 SYDVKM. The CDR3 has 13 amino acids. CDR3 in amino acids: CAGNKAGDYGYTF. CDR3 DNA: TGTGCCGGCAATAAAGCAGGGGACTATGGCTACACCTTC.

Points on this clonotype: The junction departs from the called germline gene at one end, perhaps through a read error. The chain is built from TRBV11-2 and TRBJ2-2; D tentatively fits TRBD1 or TRBD2 (6 bases each). The CDR3 runs 19 residues. CDR1 and CDR2 (germline): SGHAT, FQNNGV. The CDR3 here is CASIFYGAGGGRNTRELFF. The CDR3 DNA sequence: TGTGCCAGCATCTTTTATGGGGCGGGTGGGGGGCGCAACACCAGGGAGCTGTTTTTT.

In its sample, this clonotype was seen a few times. The V and J genes are TRBV20-1 and TRBJ2-7, with 8 bases matching TRBD2. The CDR3 covers 15 residues. Germline V lookup: CDR1 DFQATT, CDR2 SNEGSKA (reference sequence). J was trimmed by 0 bases and V by 6 bases; bases with no gene match: 10. The chain's CDR3 is CSADGAAGASYEQYF. The CDR3 DNA follows: TGCAGTGCGGATGGTGCAGCGGGAGCCTCCTACGAGCAGTACTTC.

The chain couples TRBV20-1 to TRBJ1-5; D remains unclear. V was cut by 6 bases and J by 4 bases, with 10 bases left in between. Germline CDR1 and CDR2: DFQATT and SNEGSKA (reference sequence). The CDR3 loop spans 12 amino acids. The DNA for the CDR3 is TGCAGTGCAACTCGAGGTAATCAGCCCCAGCATTTT. It specifies CSATRGNQPQHF.

This clonotype was recorded many times. This chain connects TRBV4-1 to TRBJ1-2; D not certain. The CDR3 is 11 amino acids. Germline V CDR1 and CDR2: MGHRA, YSYEKL. Deletions cut 5 bases from V and 9 bases from J, with 10 bases between. CDR3 DNA sequence: TGCGCCAGCAGCGCCTATAGGAGCTACACCTTC. Translation: CASSAYRSYTF.

About this clonotype itself: A clone one base away is much larger, so this may be a read error. In this CDR3 the conserved last residue, phenylalanine or tryptophan, is missing, so a read error is likely. The rearrangement links TRBV6-2 or TRBV6-3 to TRBJ2-1, with 13 bases fitting TRBD2. Per the germline V gene, CDR1 is MNHEY and CDR2 is SVGEGT. Germline trimming cut 5 bases from V and 2 bases from J; bases unmatched to any gene: 9. The CDR3 sequence is 18 residues long. The CDR3 region is CASSGTRTSGRAYNEQFS. CDR3 DNA: TGTGCCAGCAGTGGAACAAGGACTAGCGGGAGAGCCTACAATGAGCAGTTCTCC.

Regarding this clonotype: The junction and the germline gene differ at one end; a read error may be behind it. The chain carries TRBV6-1 and TRBJ1-1; D is unclear. The V gene's germline CDR1 is MNHNS and CDR2 SASEGT. CDR3 length: 15 amino acids. The CDR3 is CASSVGDRVNTGAFF. The CDR3 nucleotides are TGTGCCAGCAGTGTCGGAGATAGGGTGAACACTGGAGCTTTCTTT.

The genes are TRBV20-1 and TRBJ2-6, with TRBD2 identical over 15 bases. The CDR3 has 16 residues. In germline, CDR1 is DFQATT, CDR2 SNEGSKA (reference sequence). Unmatched junction bases numbered 4, after V lost 6 bases and J lost 4 bases. CDR3 in DNA: TGCAGTGCCGGACTAGCGGGAGGGTTCGGGGCCAACGTCCTGACTTTC. Translating gives CSAGLAGGFGANVLTF.

On this clonotype itself: Just one base apart from a much larger clone, this may be a read error. The final CDR3 position lacks the conserved phenylalanine or tryptophan, pointing to a likely read error. The chain joins TRBV5-6 to TRBJ2-7; TRBD2 matches at 10 bases. J gave up 3 bases and V 3 bases, and 12 bases lay outside the gene matches. The CDR3 totals 17 residues. Germline values: CDR1 SGHDT, CDR2 YYEEEE. CDR3 sequence: CASSSSGGLAASYEQYL. In nucleotides, the CDR3 is TGTGCCAGCAGCTCATCCGGAGGACTAGCGGCCAGCTACGAGCAGTACTTA.

This chain connects TRBV5-1 to TRBJ1-2; 7 nucleotides align to TRBD1. With V trimmed by 0 bases and J by 2 bases, 1 base remained unmatched. The germline V gene has CDR1 SGHRS and CDR2 YFSETQ. The length of the CDR3 is 14 residues. This chain's CDR3 is CASSLGDRNYGYTF. The CDR3 DNA sequence: TGCGCCAGCAGCTTGGGGGACAGAAACTATGGCTACACCTTC.

Only a few counts were recorded for this clonotype. V and J are TRBV30 and TRBJ1-1, with 8 nucleotides matching TRBD1. The CDR3 runs to 13 residues. Germline trimming cut 0 bases from V and 8 bases from J; bases unmatched to any gene: 5. Germline V gene lookup returns CDR1 GTSNPN and CDR2 SVGIG (reference sequence). DNA of the CDR3: TGTGCCTGGAGTGTACGACGGGACAGGGAAGCTTTCTTT. It specifies CAWSVRRDREAFF.

As concerns this clonotype: One end of the junction is discordant with germline, which a read error may explain. This chain links TRBV5-6 with TRBJ1-4; no firm D call. In germline, CDR1 is SGHDT, CDR2 YYEEEE. CDR3 size: 13 residues. The chain's CDR3 is CASSLRACEKLFF. The CDR3 DNA follows: TGTGCCAGCAGCTTAAGGGCTTGTGAAAAACTGTTTTTC.

The J gene is TRBJ2-2, the V gene TRBV4-1; the D gene is possibly TRBD2 (5 bases). CDR1 is MGHRA and CDR2 is YSYEKL in the germline V gene. The CDR3 contains 16 residues. V gave up 8 bases and J gave up 2 bases, with 18 bases separating them. The DNA of the CDR3 is TGCGCCAGCTGCCGAGGGTTGGCAGCCAACACCGGGGAGCTGTTTTTT. Amino acid sequence: CASCRGLAANTGELFF.

As regards this clonotype: One end of the junction fails to match germline, which may point to a read error. Here the CDR3 DNA reads TGCGCCACCAGCCAATCTGGGTTCGAGACCCACTACTTC. Its protein product is CATSQSGFETHYF. The chain joins TRBV4-1 to TRBJ2-5; D remains unclear. Per germline, CDR1 MGHRA and CDR2 YSYEKL. The CDR3 has 13 amino acids.

As for this clonotype: A read error may explain this, as a much larger clone is one base away. The rearrangement links TRBV10-3 to TRBJ1-3; D uncertain. The CDR3 has 14 amino acids. Germline V CDR1 and CDR2: ENHRY, SYGVKD. V lost 9 bases and J lost 2, with 14 bases in between. The CDR3 sequence is CAMIASLAGNTIYF. CDR3 in DNA: TGTGCCATGATCGCCAGTCTAGCTGGAAACACCATATATTTT.